The 6 T cell receptor beta chains below were found in one sample sequenced in a study of OX40 agonist ivuxolimab in advanced cancers. Profiling relied on immunoSEQ multiplex PCR, and the TCRdb table lists in-frame clones only, not all of them. The data hold about 77,000 clones, with nearly 95% observed a single time. Sequenced material: CD4+ or CD8+ T cells sorted from blood, taken in a trial of the OX40 agonist ivuxolimab. The receptor set was obtained from an adult with an advanced solid tumor such as melanoma, head and neck, liver or kidney cancer.

The chain carries TRBV2 and TRBJ2-3; 8 bases fit TRBD1. Losses at the gene ends were 5 bases for V and 2 bases for J; bases not matched to a gene: 6. CDR3 size: 15 residues. Germline V gene sequence: CDR1 SNHLY, CDR2 FYNNEI. Here the CDR3 reads CASSTTGGNTDTQYF. The CDR3 nucleotides are TGTGCCAGCAGTACCACAGGGGGGAACACAGATACGCAGTATTTT.

V is TRBV7-9 and J is TRBJ2-2; 10 bases agree with TRBD1. Germline V gene sequence: CDR1 SEHNR, CDR2 FQNEAQ (reference sequence). The CDR3 covers 18 residues. The V gene end was trimmed by 5 bases and the J gene end by 4 bases; junction bases not matched to a gene: 13. Here the CDR3 reads CASSRGTGVDRGTGELFF. CDR3 bases: TGTGCCAGCAGCCGGGGGACAGGGGTTGATCGGGGCACCGGGGAGCTGTTTTTT.

This chain joins TRBV5-3 and TRBJ1-5; TRBD1 might be the D (5 bases). TRBV5-3 is an open reading frame whose function is uncertain. V was pared by 2 bases and J by 3 bases, with 18 bases between. CDR3 length: 17 amino acids. The DNA of the CDR3 is TGTGCCAGAAGCTTTTTCCCCGACAGAATAATCAATCAGCCCCAGCATTTT. Its protein is CARSFFPDRIINQPQHF.

This chain connects TRBV19 to TRBJ2-3, with 7 positions matching TRBD2. The CDR3 totals 15 residues. After removal of 7 bases from V and 1 base from J, the junction contained 8 bases not matched to a gene. Germline CDR1 is LNHDA and CDR2 is SQIVND (reference sequence). The CDR3 loop is CASTPPSGGTDTQYF. In nucleotides, the CDR3 is TGTGCCAGTACCCCCCCAAGCGGGGGCACAGATACGCAGTATTTT.

V and J are TRBV4-2 and TRBJ2-2, with 8 nucleotides matching TRBD1. The junction had 8 bases not matched to a gene; V was cut back by 1 base and J by 1 base. This CDR3 region has 18 residues. Germline-derived CDR1 and CDR2 are LGHNA and YNFKEQ. The DNA of the CDR3 is TGTGCCAGCAGCCAAGCCTTGGTTGGACAGGGGAACACCGGGGAGCTGTTTTTT. Translated, it gives CASSQALVGQGNTGELFF.

V usage is TRBV6-5 and J usage is TRBJ1-1, with a possible D match to TRBD1 (6 bases). The CDR3 runs 12 residues. The germline V and J ends were trimmed by 6 bases and 6 bases, with 11 bases remaining between them. Per the germline V gene, CDR1 is MNHEY and CDR2 is SVGAGI. The CDR3, as DNA: TGTGCCAGCAGGGGGGGCTTCGCTGAAGCTTTCTTT. Protein: CASRGGFAEAFF.